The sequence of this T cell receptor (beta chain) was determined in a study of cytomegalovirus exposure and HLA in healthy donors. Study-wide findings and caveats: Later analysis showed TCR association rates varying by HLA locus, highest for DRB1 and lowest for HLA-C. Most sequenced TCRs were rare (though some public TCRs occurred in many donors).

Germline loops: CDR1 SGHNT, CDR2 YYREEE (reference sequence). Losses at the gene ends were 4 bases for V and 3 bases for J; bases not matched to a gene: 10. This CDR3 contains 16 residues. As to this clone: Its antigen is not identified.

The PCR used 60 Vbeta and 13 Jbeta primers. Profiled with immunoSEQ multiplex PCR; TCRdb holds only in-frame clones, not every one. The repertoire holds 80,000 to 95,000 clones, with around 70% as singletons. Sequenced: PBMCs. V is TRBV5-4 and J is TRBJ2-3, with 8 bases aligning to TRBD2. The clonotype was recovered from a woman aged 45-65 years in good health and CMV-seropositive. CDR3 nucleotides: TGTGCCAGCAGCCACTCCCCAATAGCGGGAACAGATACGCAGTATTTT. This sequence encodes CASSHSPIAGTDTQYF.